These T cell receptor beta chains were read from a single sample in a study of cytomegalovirus exposure and HLA in healthy donors. Sequencing was performed with immunoSEQ multiplex PCR; in TCRdb, only in-frame clones are kept and a portion is missing. The sample totals roughly 200,000 clones; its top ten clones hold over 0.95%. The sample taken for sequencing was PBMCs. The receptors here all came from a girl aged 2 to 9 in good health and CMV-seropositive. Each CDR3 is given with its conserved first and last residue. A D gene is named only where the DNA matches it firmly.

TRBV4-1,TRBJ1-2,TRBD1,TGCGCCAGCAGGCCCACAGGGGGCCCCGGCTACACCTTC,CASRPTGGPGYTF
TRBV10-3,TRBJ2-2,TRBD2,TGTGCCATCAGTGAGCTAGAAGGTAGCGGGCCCCTTCGGGGCACCGGGGAGCTGTTTTTT,CAISELEGSGPLRGTGELFF
TRBV7-3,TRBJ2-3,.,TGTGCCAGCACCTTACCCGTCGGTATCACCAAATCCACAGATACGCAGTATTTT,CASTLPVGITKSTDTQYF
TRBV6-6,TRBJ2-3,TRBD2,TGTGCCAGCAGTTACACGGGAGGGCTAACAGATACGCAGTATTTT,CASSYTGGLTDTQYF
TRBV5-1,TRBJ2-4,.,TGCGCCAGCAGCTGGGCGGGACTGACCCCGGCCAAAAACATTCAGTACTTC,CASSWAGLTPAKNIQYF
TRBV7-2,TRBJ2-1,TRBD2,TGTGCCAGCAGCAGTATGGGGACTAGATATGAGCAGTTCTTC,CASSSMGTRYEQFF
TRBV4-1,TRBJ2-1,.,TGCGCCAGCAGCCAAGAGCGGGTCCAGCGGAGCTCCTACAATGAGCAGTTCTTC,CASSQERVQRSSYNEQFF
TRBV25-1,TRBJ2-7,TRBD1,TGTGCCAGCAGTTCGCTGACAGGGGTCGGCGAGCAGTACTTC,CASSSLTGVGEQYF
TRBV5-6,TRBJ1-1,.,TGTGCCAGCAGCCGGGGGTCCACTGAAGCCTTCTTT,CASSRGSTEAFF
TRBV7-3,TRBJ2-2,TRBD2,TGTGCCAGCAGCTTACAACTAGCGGGAGACGGGGAGCTGTTTTTT,CASSLQLAGDGELFF
TRBV30,TRBJ2-7,.,TGTGCCTGGAGTGTAAGGGCACAGGGAGTCTACGAGCAGTACTTC,CAWSVRAQGVYEQYF
TRBV19,TRBJ2-7,.,TGTGCCAGTAGTGCAGGGGGGACATACTCCTACGAGCAGTACTTC,CASSAGGTYSYEQYF
TRBV25-1,TRBJ1-2,.,TGTGCCAGCAGAGGTGGAGATAACTATGGCTACACCTTC,CASRGGDNYGYTF
TRBV9,TRBJ1-5,.,TGTGCCAGCAGCGTAACAGGAAGCAATCAGCCCCAGCATTTT,CASSVTGSNQPQHF
TRBV4-1,TRBJ2-2,.,TGCGCCAGCAGCCCCGGACAGTTACTAGTGCCCGCGGGCACCGGGGAGCTGTTTTTT,CASSPGQLLVPAGTGELFF
TRBV27,TRBJ2-7,TRBD1,TGTGCCACGGGGACAGGGAGGGCCTACGAGCAGTACTTC,CATGTGRAYEQYF
TRBV5-1,TRBJ2-1,TRBD2,TGCGCCAGCAGCACGGGACTAGCGGGAGAAGCTGAGCAGTTCTTC,CASSTGLAGEAEQFF
TRBV7-6,TRBJ1-1,TRBD1,TGTGCCAGCAGCTTAGGAAGGGGGCTTGGCACTGAAGCTTTCTTT,CASSLGRGLGTEAFF
TRBV6-6,TRBJ2-1,.,TGTGCCAGCAGTTATGTGAGCAGGATGTACAATGAGCAGTTCTTC,CASSYVSRMYNEQFF
TRBV5-4,TRBJ1-3,TRBD1,TGTGCCAGCAGACAAGGCGGACAGGGTGCAAACACCATATATTTT,CASRQGGQGANTIYF
TRBV5-1,TRBJ1-1,.,TGCGCCAGCAGCTTGGCCCGGAACACTGAAGCTTTCTTT,CASSLARNTEAFF
TRBV5-4,TRBJ1-2,TRBD1,TGTGCCAGCAGCTTACCGACAGGGTCAGGCTATGGCTACACCTTC,CASSLPTGSGYGYTF
TRBV6-1,TRBJ2-5,TRBD2,TGTGCCAGCAGTGAACTAGCGGGTGAGAAGGGGCTCAATCTAGAGACCCAGTACTTC,CASSELAGEKGLNLETQYF
TRBV5-1,TRBJ2-2,.,TGCGCCAGCCCTCCTGGGAGTACCGGGGAGCTGTTTTTT,CASPPGSTGELFF
TRBV7-9,TRBJ1-2,.,TGTGCCAGCAGCTCAACAGGGCTCTATGGCTACACCTTC,CASSSTGLYGYTF
TRBV18,TRBJ1-4,TRBD1,TGTGCCAGCTCACCAGGGGACAGCAGAAATGAAAAACTGTTTTTT,CASSPGDSRNEKLFF
TRBV7-2,TRBJ1-1,TRBD1,TGTGCCAGCAGCCCAGGGACAGCCCCTGAAGCTTTCTTT,CASSPGTAPEAFF
TRBV29-1,TRBJ2-3,TRBD2,TGCAGCGTTGAACTAGCGGGCACAGATACGCAGTATTTT,CSVELAGTDTQYF
TRBV27,TRBJ2-7,TRBD2,TGTGCCAGCAGTCTAGCGGGAGAGGAGCAGTACTTC,CASSLAGEEQYF
TRBV16,TRBJ2-7,TRBD1,TGTGCCAGCAGCCGACGGGACAGCCCCTACGAGCAGTACTTC,CASSRRDSPYEQYF
TRBV4-2,TRBJ2-1,.,TGTGCCAGCAGCCAAGATAGCCAGGGGGGAGACAATGAGCAGTTCTTC,CASSQDSQGGDNEQFF
TRBV5-6,TRBJ2-3,.,TGTGCCAGCAGCCCGTTGTTTAGCACAGATACGCAGTATTTT,CASSPLFSTDTQYF
TRBV5-1,TRBJ1-2,TRBD1,TGCGCCAGCAGCCTGGGACAGGGGGCGGATGGCTACACCTTC,CASSLGQGADGYTF
TRBV19,TRBJ1-3,.,TGTGCCAGTAGTACCCGACAAGTCTCTGGAAACACCATATATTTT,CASSTRQVSGNTIYF
TRBV7-3,TRBJ2-1,.,TGTGCCAGCAGCTTAGGAGGGACAGCGGGCTTCCGACTCAATGAGCAGTTCTTC,CASSLGGTAGFRLNEQFF
TRBV18,TRBJ1-4,.,TGTGCCAGCCAAAGACAGCCTAATGAAAAACTGTTTTTT,CASQRQPNEKLFF
TRBV5-1,TRBJ2-3,TRBD2,TGCGCCAGCAGCTTGGGGCCTAGCGGGAGTCCCGCAGATACGCAGTATTTT,CASSLGPSGSPADTQYF
TRBV29-1,TRBJ1-1,.,TGTTTTCCTGACACTGAAGCTTTCTTT,CFPDTEAFF
TRBV7-2,TRBJ2-3,TRBD1,TGTGCCAGCAGCTTAGCGTACCCGGGACAGGGAACAGATACGCAGTATTTT,CASSLAYPGQGTDTQYF
TRBV7-2,TRBJ2-1,TRBD2,TGTGCCAGCAGCCTACCCGTCGACGGGGGGAATGAGCAGTTCTTC,CASSLPVDGGNEQFF
TRBV5-1,TRBJ2-6,.,TGCGCCAGCACAGGGTTCCCTCTCTCTGGGGCCAACGTCCTGACTTTC,CASTGFPLSGANVLTF
TRBV27,TRBJ2-6,.,TGTGCCAGCAGTTCGCTAACCTCTGGGGCCAACGTCCTGACTTTC,CASSSLTSGANVLTF
TRBV5-1,TRBJ2-5,.,TGCGCCAGCGCCGACAGTGGGGTCCCACAAGAGACCCAGTACTTC,CASADSGVPQETQYF
TRBV29-1,TRBJ2-7,.,TGCAGCGTGGGGGGACTCACCTACGAGCAGTACTTC,CSVGGLTYEQYF
TRBV6-5,TRBJ2-7,TRBD1,TGTGCCAGCAGTGGCAGGACAGGACGCCACGAGCAGTACTTC,CASSGRTGRHEQYF
TRBV7-9,TRBJ2-3,TRBD2,TGTGCCAGCAGCCACCCTCCGGTGGCGGGAGCGGTGAATACGCAGTATTTT,CASSHPPVAGAVNTQYF
TRBV5-1,TRBJ2-2,.,TGCGCCAGCAGCTTGGCTTCGGGGACTCCTTACACCGGGGAGCTGTTTTTT,CASSLASGTPYTGELFF
TRBV5-1,TRBJ2-5,.,TGCGCCAGCAGCTTGTCGGAGACCCAGTACTTC,CASSLSETQYF
TRBV23-1,TRBJ2-6,TRBD2,TGCGCCAGCAGTCAATCGAGAAGCTCTAGCGGGAGAAGTTCCGATAACTCTGGGGCCAACGTCCTGACTTTC,CASSQSRSSSGRSSDNSGANVLTF
TRBV27,TRBJ1-2,TRBD1,TGTGCCAGCAGTTTCCAGGGGACAGGGAATGGCTATGGCTACACCTTC,CASSFQGTGNGYGYTF
TRBV11-2,TRBJ1-5,TRBD1,TGTGCCAGCAGCCCTGGGGACAGGGCTAGCAATCAGCCCCAGCATTTT,CASSPGDRASNQPQHF
TRBV7-9,TRBJ1-4,.,TGTGCCAGCAGCTCCCCGGACGGGAGGGAAAAACTGTTTTTT,CASSSPDGREKLFF
TRBV5-5,TRBJ2-5,.,TGTGCCAGCAGCAACGATGGGGGCACGGAGACCCAGTACTTC,CASSNDGGTETQYF